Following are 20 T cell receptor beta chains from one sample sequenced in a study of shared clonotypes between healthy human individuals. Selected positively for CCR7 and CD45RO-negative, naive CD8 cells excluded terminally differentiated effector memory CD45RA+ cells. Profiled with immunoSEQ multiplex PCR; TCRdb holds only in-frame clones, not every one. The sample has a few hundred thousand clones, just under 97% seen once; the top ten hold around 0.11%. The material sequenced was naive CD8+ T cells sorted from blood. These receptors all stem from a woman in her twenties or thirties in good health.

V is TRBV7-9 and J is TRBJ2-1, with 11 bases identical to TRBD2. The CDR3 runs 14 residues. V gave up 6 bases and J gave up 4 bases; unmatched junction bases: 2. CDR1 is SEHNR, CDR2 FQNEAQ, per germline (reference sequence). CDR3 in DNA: TGTGCCAGCAGTGGGACTAGCGGATACAATGAGCAGTTCTTC. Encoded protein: CASSGTSGYNEQFF.

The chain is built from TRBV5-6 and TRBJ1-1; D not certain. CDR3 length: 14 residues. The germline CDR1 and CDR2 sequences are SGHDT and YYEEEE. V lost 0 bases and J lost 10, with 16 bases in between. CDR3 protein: CASSLEWAPAGAFF. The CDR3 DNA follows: TGTGCCAGCAGCTTGGAATGGGCCCCCGCAGGAGCTTTCTTT.

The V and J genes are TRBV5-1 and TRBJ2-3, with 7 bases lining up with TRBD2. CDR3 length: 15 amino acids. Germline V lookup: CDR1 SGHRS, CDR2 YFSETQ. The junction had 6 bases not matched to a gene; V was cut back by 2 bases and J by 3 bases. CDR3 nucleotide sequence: TGCGCCAGCAGCTTCGAGGGAGGGCATACAGATACGCAGTATTTT. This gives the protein CASSFEGGHTDTQYF.

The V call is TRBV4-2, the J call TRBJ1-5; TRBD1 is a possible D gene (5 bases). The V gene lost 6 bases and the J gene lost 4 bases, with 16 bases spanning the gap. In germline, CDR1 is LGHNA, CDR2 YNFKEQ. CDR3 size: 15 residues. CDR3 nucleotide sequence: TGTGCCAGCAGTCGAATCCGGGACGGGAATCAGCCCCAGCATTTT. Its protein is CASSRIRDGNQPQHF.

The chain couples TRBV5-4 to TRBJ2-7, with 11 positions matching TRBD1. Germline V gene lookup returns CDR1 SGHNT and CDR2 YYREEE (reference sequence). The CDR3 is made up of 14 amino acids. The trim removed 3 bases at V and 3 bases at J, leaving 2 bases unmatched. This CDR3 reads CASSWDRGDYEQYF. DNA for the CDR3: TGTGCCAGCAGCTGGGACAGGGGGGACTACGAGCAGTACTTC.

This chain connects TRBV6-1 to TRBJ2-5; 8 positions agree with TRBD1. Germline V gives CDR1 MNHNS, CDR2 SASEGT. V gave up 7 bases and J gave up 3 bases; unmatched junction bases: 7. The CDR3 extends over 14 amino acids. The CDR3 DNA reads TGTGCCAGCACGCGGACAGGGACGGAAGAGACCCAGTACTTC. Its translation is CASTRTGTEETQYF.

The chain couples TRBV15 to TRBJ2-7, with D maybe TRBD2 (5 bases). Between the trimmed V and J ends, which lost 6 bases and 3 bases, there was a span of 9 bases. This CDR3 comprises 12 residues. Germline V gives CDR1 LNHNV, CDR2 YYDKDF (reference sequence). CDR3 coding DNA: TGTGCCACCAGTAATGACTACTACGAGCAGTACTTC. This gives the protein CATSNDYYEQYF. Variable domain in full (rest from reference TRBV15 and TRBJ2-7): DAMVIQNPRYQVTQFGKPVTLSCSQTLNHNVMYWYQQKSSQAPKLLFHYYDKDFNNEADTPDNFQSRRPNTSFCFLDIRSPGLGDTAMYLCATSNDYYEQYFGPGTRLTVT.

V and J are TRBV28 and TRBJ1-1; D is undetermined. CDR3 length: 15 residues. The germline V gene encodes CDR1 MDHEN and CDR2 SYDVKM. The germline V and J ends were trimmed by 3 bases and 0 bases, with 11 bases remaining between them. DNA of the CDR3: TGTGCCAGCAGTTTCTCGTTCACAGTGAACACTGAAGCTTTCTTT. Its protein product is CASSFSFTVNTEAFF.

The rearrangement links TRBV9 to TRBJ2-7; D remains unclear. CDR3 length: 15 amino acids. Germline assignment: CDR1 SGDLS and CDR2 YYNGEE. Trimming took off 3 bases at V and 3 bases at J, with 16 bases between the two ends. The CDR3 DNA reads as TGTGCCAGCAGCGCCGACTTAACCAAGTTCTACGAGCAGTACTTC. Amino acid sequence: CASSADLTKFYEQYF.

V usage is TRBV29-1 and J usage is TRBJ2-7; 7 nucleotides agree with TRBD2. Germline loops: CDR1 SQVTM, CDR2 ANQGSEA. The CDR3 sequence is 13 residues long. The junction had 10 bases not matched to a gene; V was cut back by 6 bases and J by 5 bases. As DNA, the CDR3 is TGCAGCGTACGAGCGGGACTATCCAACGAGCAGTACTTC. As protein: CSVRAGLSNEQYF.

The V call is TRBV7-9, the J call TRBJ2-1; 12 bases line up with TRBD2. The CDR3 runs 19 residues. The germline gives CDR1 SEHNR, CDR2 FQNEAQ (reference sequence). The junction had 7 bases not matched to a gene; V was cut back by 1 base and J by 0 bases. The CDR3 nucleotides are TGTGCCAGCAGCTTAGGACTAGCGGGAGAGGGCAGCTCCTACAATGAGCAGTTCTTC. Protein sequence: CASSLGLAGEGSSYNEQFF.

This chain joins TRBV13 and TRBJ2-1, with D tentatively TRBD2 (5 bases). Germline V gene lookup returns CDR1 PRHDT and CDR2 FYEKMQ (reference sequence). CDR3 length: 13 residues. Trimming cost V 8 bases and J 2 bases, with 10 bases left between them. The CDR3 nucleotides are TGTGCCAGCGGAGGCTCTACCTACAATGAGCAGTTCTTC. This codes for CASGGSTYNEQFF.

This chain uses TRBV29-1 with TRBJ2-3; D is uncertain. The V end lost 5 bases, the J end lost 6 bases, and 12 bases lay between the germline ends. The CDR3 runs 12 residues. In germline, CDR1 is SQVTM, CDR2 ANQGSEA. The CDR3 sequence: CSVPTEFDTQYF. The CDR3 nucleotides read TGCAGCGTTCCAACAGAATTCGATACGCAGTATTTT.

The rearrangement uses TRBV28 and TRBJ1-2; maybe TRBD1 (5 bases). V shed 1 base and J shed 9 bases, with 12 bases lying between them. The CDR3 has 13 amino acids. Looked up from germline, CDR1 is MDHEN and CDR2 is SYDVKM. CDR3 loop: CASSLSQEGSYTF. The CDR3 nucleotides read TGTGCCAGCAGTTTATCACAGGAAGGGAGCTACACCTTC.

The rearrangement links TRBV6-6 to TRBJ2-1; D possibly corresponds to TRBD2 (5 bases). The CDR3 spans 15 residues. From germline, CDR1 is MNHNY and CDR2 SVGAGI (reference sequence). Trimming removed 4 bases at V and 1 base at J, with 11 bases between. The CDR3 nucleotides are TGTGCCAGCAGTTTGCGGGCCGGATCCTACAATGAGCAGTTCTTC. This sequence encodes CASSLRAGSYNEQFF.

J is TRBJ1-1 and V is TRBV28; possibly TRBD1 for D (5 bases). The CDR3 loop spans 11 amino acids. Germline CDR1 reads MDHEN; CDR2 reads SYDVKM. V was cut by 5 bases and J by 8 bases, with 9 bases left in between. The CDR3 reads CASSPGTEAFF. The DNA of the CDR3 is TGTGCCAGCAGTCCAGGGACCGAAGCTTTCTTT.

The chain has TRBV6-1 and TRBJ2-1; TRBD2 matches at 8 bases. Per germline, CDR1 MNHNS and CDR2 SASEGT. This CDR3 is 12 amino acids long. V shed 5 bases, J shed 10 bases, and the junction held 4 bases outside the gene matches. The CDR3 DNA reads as TGTGCCAGCAGTCTAACTAGCGGAGAGCAGTTCTTC. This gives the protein CASSLTSGEQFF.

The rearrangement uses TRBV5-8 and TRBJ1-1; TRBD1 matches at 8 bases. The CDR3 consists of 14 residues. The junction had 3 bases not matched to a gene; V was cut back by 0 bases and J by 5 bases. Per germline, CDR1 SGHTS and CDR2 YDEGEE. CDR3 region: CASSLVQGGTEAFF. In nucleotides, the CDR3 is TGTGCCAGCAGCTTGGTACAGGGGGGGACTGAAGCTTTCTTT.

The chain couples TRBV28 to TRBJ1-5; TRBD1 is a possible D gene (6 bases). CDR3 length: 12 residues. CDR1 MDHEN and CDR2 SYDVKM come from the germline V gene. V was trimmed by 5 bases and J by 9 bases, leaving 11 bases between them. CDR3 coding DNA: TGTGCCAGCAGTCCCAGGGGTCCGCCCCAGCATTTT. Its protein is CASSPRGPPQHF.

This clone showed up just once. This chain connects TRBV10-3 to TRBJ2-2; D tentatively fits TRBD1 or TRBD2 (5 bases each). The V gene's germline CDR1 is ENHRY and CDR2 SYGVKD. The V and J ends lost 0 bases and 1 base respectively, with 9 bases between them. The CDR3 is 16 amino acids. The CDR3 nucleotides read TGTGCCATCAGTGAGTCGGGGCGGGTGAACACCGGGGAGCTGTTTTTT. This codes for CAISESGRVNTGELFF.